In this sample, the clone carrying this T cell receptor (beta chain) turned up a few times. These data are taken from a study of blood T cells in healthy people across ages. CDR3 length: 15 amino acids. Germline loops: CDR1 SQVTM, CDR2 ANQGSEA. Combining a sample-barcoded 5' primer with a J-beta primer mix, a second PCR ran for about 7 to 12 cycles. TCRdb passed the 5' RACE reads through MiXCR, listing each CDR3 protein once. The sample carries some 1,000,000 distinct CDR3 sequences, approximately 26% recorded once. The same data also contributed to another study, on T cells of mothers and their children. From that report: A few healthy Caucasian mothers and their six children donated. Sequencing got over 8 million TCR beta CDR3 reads from each mother and around 3.1 million from each child.

The genes are TRBV29-1 and TRBJ2-5, with D perhaps given as TRBD1 or TRBD2 (5 bases each). The J call is in doubt because the DNA end fits TRBJ2-1 better. The receptor was isolated from a girl aged 2 to 10 in good health. Sequencing input: blood. CDR3 protein: CSVEGRGDLTGEQFF. As DNA, the CDR3 is TGCAGCGTTGAAGGTCGAGGGGATCTCACTGGTGAGCAGTTCTTC.